This paragraph reports one TCR beta chain. What it binds is not known. Trimming took 3 bases from V and 4 from J, leaving 10 bases between them. CDR1 and CDR2 (germline): SGHVS, FNYEAQ. The CDR3 has 14 residues. This record belongs to a study of long-term antiretroviral therapy in people with HIV. Study-wide results and limits: Pre-ART expanded TRB clones stayed dominant throughout, though often decreasing after ART.

There were no participants with HIV treated outside the United States. Researchers ran immunoSEQ v3.0 at survey level. Profiling relied on immunoSEQ multiplex PCR, and the TCRdb table lists in-frame clones only, not all of them. The sample carries more than 20,000 clones, roughly 79% recorded once. The sequencing here drew on unsorted PBMCs, taken 0.5 years after starting antiretroviral therapy. This TCR came from a man aged 18 to 30 with HIV. V and J are TRBV7-6 and TRBJ2-1; maybe TRBD2 (5 bases). As DNA, the CDR3 is TGTGCCAGCAGCTTGGACTTGGGGTACAATGAGCAGTTCTTC. It yields the protein CASSLDLGYNEQFF.